These 20 T cell receptor beta chains originate from one sample sequenced in a study of long-term antiretroviral therapy in people with HIV. Run at survey level, the immunoSEQ assay was version v3.0. Here immunoSEQ multiplex PCR was the method, and the copy in TCRdb shows in-frame clones only, minus some. The sample has around 25,000 clones; around 86% are singletons. The sequences come from unsorted PBMCs, collected at the start of antiretroviral therapy, before treatment. These receptors were collected from a woman under 30 with HIV.

The V call is TRBV29-1, the J call TRBJ1-2; D gene unclear. The germline V gene has CDR1 SQVTM and CDR2 ANQGSEA. The CDR3 has 12 residues. Trimming removed 6 bases at V and 6 bases at J, with 14 bases between. The chain's CDR3 is CSVQGRTHGYTF. In DNA, the CDR3 is TGCAGCGTCCAAGGACGTACCCATGGCTACACCTTC.

The rearrangement links TRBV6-5 to TRBJ1-1, with D perhaps matching TRBD1 (6 bases). Trimming shortened V by 2 bases and J by 5 bases, and 9 bases separated the two germline ends. The CDR3 sequence is 13 residues long. Germline loops: CDR1 MNHEY, CDR2 SVGAGI. Written as DNA, the CDR3 is TGTGCCAGCAGTTACAACAGGGAAACTGAAGCTTTCTTT. Translation: CASSYNRETEAFF.

The chain joins TRBV2 to TRBJ1-1; tentative D call: TRBD1 (5 bases). The CDR3 extends over 13 amino acids. Germline V gene lookup returns CDR1 SNHLY and CDR2 FYNNEI. The V end lost 10 bases, the J end lost 1 base, and 13 bases lay between the germline ends. CDR3 sequence reads: CANEGQKNTEAFF. For the CDR3, the DNA is TGTGCCAACGAGGGGCAGAAGAACACTGAAGCTTTCTTT.

This sequence joins TRBV25-1 and TRBJ1-1, with D possibly TRBD1 on 5 matching bases. The CDR3 has 12 residues. The germline V and J ends were trimmed by 5 bases and 7 bases, with 11 bases remaining between them. Per germline, CDR1 MGHDK and CDR2 SYGVNS. The CDR3 spells CASSSLGGEAFF. CDR3 nucleotides: TGTGCCAGCAGTAGCTTGGGGGGTGAAGCTTTCTTT.

The CDR3 region has the DNA TGTGCCAGCAGCTTAATGGCGGAGCTAGCTGGGGAGCAGTACTTC. It codes for CASSLMAELAGEQYF. The chain has TRBV13 and TRBJ2-7; possibly TRBD2 for D (5 bases). V lost 2 bases, J lost 7 bases, and 18 bases lay in between. Germline loops: CDR1 PRHDT, CDR2 FYEKMQ (reference sequence). The CDR3 is made up of 15 amino acids. Full variable domain (outside the CDR3, taken from reference TRBV13 and TRBJ2-7): AAGVIQSPRHLIKEKRETATLKCYPIPRHDTVYWYQQGPGQDPQFLISFYEKMQSDKGSIPDRFSAQQFSDYHSELNMSSLELGDSALYFCASSLMAELAGEQYFGPGTRLTVT.

This clone was seen a handful of times. The rearrangement links TRBV28 to TRBJ2-7, with 14 nucleotides matching TRBD2. The CDR3 contains 15 residues. Germline trimming cut 6 bases from V and 2 bases from J; bases unmatched to any gene: 3. Germline lookup yields CDR1 MDHEN and CDR2 SYDVKM. In DNA, the CDR3 is TGTGCCAGCAGGCTGACTAGCGGGAGGGCCTACGAGCAGTACTTC. Its protein is CASRLTSGRAYEQYF.

The V call is TRBV2, the J call TRBJ2-7, with 7 bases matching TRBD2. The V and J ends lost 6 bases and 4 bases, in that order; junction bases with no gene match: 6. The CDR3 runs to 13 residues. In germline, CDR1 is SNHLY, CDR2 FYNNEI. The CDR3 here is CASRPGLTYEQYF. Here the CDR3 DNA reads TGTGCCAGCAGGCCGGGACTAACTTACGAGCAGTACTTC.

This chain joins TRBV5-5 and TRBJ1-4; D is possibly TRBD1 (5 bases). There are 12 residues in the CDR3. Trimming took 5 bases from V and 8 from J, leaving 10 bases between them. Germline loops: CDR1 SGHKS, CDR2 YYEKEE (reference sequence). CDR3 in DNA: TGTGCCAGCAGTCAGGGTTTGGAAAAACTGTTTTTT. Encoded protein: CASSQGLEKLFF. Drawing the rest from reference TRBV5-5 and TRBJ1-4, the complete variable domain is DAGVTQSPTHLIKTRGQQVTLRCSPISGHKSVSWYQQVLGQGPQFIFQYYEKEERGRGNFPDRFSARQFPNYSSELNVNALLLGDSALYLCASSQGLEKLFFGSGTQLSVL.

This clone is deemed medium-sized. The CDR3 DNA reads as TGTGCCAGCAGTGAAGCGTGGCAGATCGCGTACGAGCAGTACTTC. Translated, it gives CASSEAWQIAYEQYF. The rearrangement uses TRBV6-1 and TRBJ2-7; D call uncertain. From germline, CDR1 is MNHNS and CDR2 SASEGT. V was clipped by 0 bases and J by 4 bases, with 13 bases between them. CDR3 length equals 15 residues.

This clone was recorded only once. The genes are TRBV21-1 and TRBJ2-7; the D call in the table, TRBD2, was not verified against the DNA. TRBV21-1 is termed a pseudogene. The CDR3 covers 18 residues. The DNA of the CDR3 is TGTGCCAGCAGCAAAACCCGAACGGGACTAGACGGGGCTTACGAGCAGTACTTC. Protein product: CASSKTRTGLDGAYEQYF.

This clone was seen once. The chain carries TRBV4-1 and TRBJ1-3; D gene ambiguous. V was trimmed by 4 bases and J by 0 bases, leaving 10 bases between them. This CDR3 region has 15 residues. Germline values: CDR1 MGHRA, CDR2 YSYEKL. The CDR3: CASSLDGNSGNTIYF. DNA of the CDR3: TGCGCCAGCAGCCTGGACGGTAACTCTGGAAACACCATATATTTT.

J is TRBJ1-4 and V is TRBV28, with 7 bases matching TRBD1. The CDR3 runs to 16 residues. In germline, CDR1 is MDHEN, CDR2 SYDVKM. V trimming: 4 bases; J trimming: 5 bases; junction bases outside the gene matches: 10. The CDR3 here is CASSSLTGLANEKLFF. CDR3 in DNA: TGTGCCAGCAGTTCCCTGACAGGGCTTGCGAATGAAAAACTGTTTTTT.

The V and J genes are TRBV28 and TRBJ1-3; D not certain. The CDR3 contains 15 residues. CDR1 and CDR2 (germline): MDHEN, SYDVKM. V was pared by 6 bases and J by 3 bases, with 15 bases between. CDR3 DNA: TGTGCCAGCAGGTGGACTAGCGGGATTGGAAACACCATATATTTT. Amino acids: CASRWTSGIGNTIYF.

This rearrangement joins TRBV2 to TRBJ1-1; D unclear. This CDR3 has 13 amino acids. Germline CDR1 is SNHLY and CDR2 is FYNNEI. V shed 7 bases and J shed 1 base, with 10 bases lying between them. The CDR3, as DNA: TGTGCCAGCACTTTTGAGAAGAACACTGAAGCTTTCTTT. Translation gives CASTFEKNTEAFF.

The V call is TRBV20-1, the J call TRBJ1-2; no clear D. The CDR3 sequence is 11 residues long. V was shortened by 6 bases and J by 8 bases, with 13 bases between the two germline ends. Germline CDR1 DFQATT, CDR2 SNEGSKA (reference sequence). In DNA form, the CDR3 reads TGCAGTGCCCCCTACCCTGGGGGCTACACCTTC. Translation: CSAPYPGGYTF.

In its sample, this clone was seen a few times. The gene calls are TRBV6-1 and TRBJ1-1, with D hard to call. In germline, CDR1 is MNHNS, CDR2 SASEGT. Trimming removed 5 bases from V and 6 bases from J, with 13 bases in between. This CDR3 comprises 13 residues. The CDR3 here is CASSPRPRAEAFF. The CDR3 DNA reads as TGTGCCAGCAGTCCCAGACCGAGAGCTGAAGCTTTCTTT.

J is TRBJ1-2 and V is TRBV5-6, with 7 bases identical to TRBD1. V shed 4 bases and J 3 bases; nucleotides not matched to a gene: 12. CDR1 and CDR2 (germline): SGHDT, YYEEEE. The CDR3 is made up of 16 amino acids. The CDR3 nucleotides read TGTGCCAGCAGCGGGAAAACAGGGGCTCTAGACTATGGCTACACCTTC. It translates to CASSGKTGALDYGYTF.

There are a few counts of this clone. V usage is TRBV4-3 and J usage is TRBJ1-1; maybe TRBD1 (5 bases). V lost 3 bases to trimming and J lost 7 bases, with 9 bases between them. Germline V lookup: CDR1 LGHNA, CDR2 YSLEER. The CDR3 has 12 residues. The CDR3 DNA sequence: TGCGCCAGCAGCCAGGGGGTCAATGAAGCTTTCTTT. Residues: CASSQGVNEAFF.

The chain is built from TRBV5-1 and TRBJ1-5; tentatively, D is TRBD1 (5 bases). V shed 0 bases and J shed 7 bases, with 11 bases lying between them. The CDR3 is 14 amino acids. Looked up from germline, CDR1 is SGHRS and CDR2 is YFSETQ. The CDR3 DNA is TGCGCCAGCAGCTTGGCCGAACGGGGGCAGCCCCAGCATTTT. Translation: CASSLAERGQPQHF.

This clone came up a few times. The chain combines TRBV9 with TRBJ2-1, with 8 nucleotides matching TRBD2. Germline V gene sequence: CDR1 SGDLS, CDR2 YYNGEE. With 3 bases clipped from V and 6 bases from J, the junction kept 8 bases outside the gene matches. The CDR3 covers 15 residues. CDR3 loop: CASSASYAGGNEQFF. Written as DNA, the CDR3 is TGTGCCAGCAGCGCCAGCTATGCGGGAGGCAATGAGCAGTTCTTC.